The entry that follows covers one T cell receptor (beta chain) sequence. After removal of 3 bases from V and 3 bases from J, the junction contained 2 bases not matched to a gene. Per the germline V gene, CDR1 is MRHNA and CDR2 is SNTAGT. This CDR3 contains 14 residues. The data derive from a study of human T cells and chemical hapten exposure. Whole-study context: Patients, mostly women, had alopecia areata, alopecia totalis or alopecia universalis.

The library attached unique molecular identifiers to individual cDNA molecules. In the authors' workflow: Individual samples carried between 23,224 and 690,600 TCRs, with more than 95,000 as the median. TCRdb used MiXCR to reprocess the RACE reads, holding one entry per CDR3 protein. The V and J calls follow TCRdb's processing rather than the paper's. Counted here are 150,000 to 200,000 distinct CDR3 sequences, under 35% occurring once; the ten biggest clones make up about 2.7%. Specified time point: pre-sensitization, week 0. Treatment in this sample: therapeutic diphenylcyclopropenone sensitization with weekly scalp DPC. Non-pregnant alopecia patients aged 18 to 70, suitable for DPC therapy.

This specimen consisted of whole blood, obtained in connection with sensitization to the hapten diphenylcyclopropenone (DPC). The TCR comes from a woman aged 30 to 39 with alopecia areata. Some clones in this sample may be carry-over from other donors' samples. J is TRBJ1-1 and V is TRBV6-4; 9 bases match TRBD1. CDR3 protein: CASSETGGDTEAFF. In DNA, the CDR3 is TGTGCCAGCAGTGAGACAGGGGGGGACACTGAAGCTTTCTTT.